These 25 T cell receptor beta chains originate from one sample sequenced in a study of T cells in women clearing cervical HPV infection (dated by TCRdb to 2016 to 2019). Libraries were made using the immunoSEQ multiplex PCR assay. Imported from immuneACCESS, the table was reduced by TCRdb to in-frame sequences with V and J called. These copies leave out some clones; in studies compared against another copy, an unresolved V gene accounts for under half, and the cause of the remainder is not known. The sample's clone listing holds 42,000 or so clones. Less than 6% of the sample belongs to the ten largest clones. Sequencing used blood buffy coat. The receptors shown here come from a woman aged 18-70 years with a cervical HPV16 infection that either progressed to CIN3+ or cleared (not recorded which).

On this clone: The CDR3 end lies 3 residues beyond the end of the read and is filled in from the germline J gene. The chain joins TRBV5-6 to TRBJ1-1; 7 bases map to TRBD1. This CDR3 spans 14 amino acids. After removal of 0 bases from V and 7 bases from J, the junction contained 6 bases not matched to a gene. Germline V lookup: CDR1 SGHDT, CDR2 YYEEEE. The DNA read from the CDR3 is TGTGCCAGCAGCTTGGTGGGACAGCACTTTGAA. The encoded protein is CASSLVGQHFE. The CDR3 reads in full as CASSLVGQHFEAFF.

About this clone: The CDR3 extends 3 residues past the end of the read, so its final part is completed from the germline J gene. J is TRBJ2-4 and V is TRBV19, with 11 bases identical to TRBD2. This CDR3 comprises 18 residues. Germline CDR1 reads LNHDA; CDR2 reads SQIVND (reference sequence). V shed 3 bases and J 6 bases; nucleotides not matched to a gene: 13. The CDR3 loop is CASSIEAGIAGGRNIQYF. The CDR3 bases that were read are TGTGCCAGTAGTATTGAGGCTGGGATAGCGGGGGGGCGAAACATT.

A note on this clone: The read ends 3 residues before the CDR3 terminus; that terminus is restored from the germline J gene. The rearrangement links TRBV5-4 to TRBJ2-7, with D perhaps TRBD1 (5 bases). The germline V gene encodes CDR1 SGHNT and CDR2 YYREEE (reference sequence). V lost 0 bases to trimming and J lost 3 bases, with 10 bases between them. The CDR3 runs to 14 residues. CDR3 amino acids: CASSLGMGLYEQYF. CDR3 DNA, as far as it was read: TGTGCCAGCAGCTTGGGGATGGGGCTCTACGAG.

Notes on this clone: Read coverage stops 3 residues before the CDR3 terminus; the germline J gene supplies the remainder. V and J are TRBV5-1 and TRBJ1-4, with 9 nucleotides matching TRBD1. J lost 7 bases, V lost 4 bases, and 5 bases had no gene match. The CDR3 covers 14 residues. From germline, CDR1 is SGHRS and CDR2 YFSETQ. CDR3 sequence: CASSQTGGGEKLFF. The sequenced CDR3 bases are TGCGCCAGCAGCCAAACAGGGGGCGGTGAAAAA. Full variable domain (outside the CDR3, taken from reference TRBV5-1 and TRBJ1-4): KAGVTQTPRYLIKTRGQQVTLSCSPISGHRSVSWYQQTPGQGLQFLFEYFSETQRNKGNFPGRFSGRQFSNSRSEMNVSTLELGDSALYLCASSQTGGGEKLFFGSGTQLSVL.

Remarks on this clone: From the germline J gene comes the end of the CDR3, since the read stops 3 residues before it. The V call is TRBV10-2, the J call TRBJ2-1; TRBD2 aligns across 10 bases. Germline lookup yields CDR1 WSHSY and CDR2 SAAADI. The CDR3 contains 14 residues. After removal of 2 bases from V and 9 bases from J, the junction contained 4 bases not matched to a gene. The CDR3 reads CASSEQRGGPEQFF. The CDR3 bases that were read are TGCGCCAGCAGTGAGCAGCGGGGGGGCCCTGAG.

About this clone: The CDR3 is cut off 3 residues early in the read; its end comes from the germline J gene. V and J are TRBV2 and TRBJ2-2, with 8 bases that match TRBD2. V shed 5 bases and J 1 base; nucleotides not matched to a gene: 6. This CDR3 has 16 residues. Germline-derived CDR1 and CDR2 are SNHLY and FYNNEI. The CDR3 here is CASSTRGGLNTGELFF. CDR3 bases read: TGTGCCAGCAGTACCCGCGGGGGGCTGAACACCGGGGAG.

For this clone: The CDR3 end is not reached by the read, which stops 3 residues before it; the germline J gene fills it in. This chain joins TRBV6-2 or TRBV6-3 and TRBJ2-7; 8 bases are a match to TRBD2. Germline-derived CDR1 and CDR2 are MNHEY and SVGEGT. The V segment lost 5 bases and the J segment 2 bases; nucleotides outside the gene matches: 14. The CDR3 loop spans 17 amino acids. The CDR3 here is CASSTYEKLAVTYEQYF. Partial CDR3 DNA: TGTGCCAGCAGTACCTACGAGAAACTAGCGGTTACCTACGAG.

As for this clone: The CDR3 goes on 3 residues after the read ends, and that part is filled in from the germline J gene. The chain links TRBV20-1 to TRBJ1-1, with D perhaps matching TRBD1 (6 bases). The CDR3 is made up of 15 amino acids. Germline-derived CDR1 and CDR2 are DFQATT and SNEGSKA (reference sequence). Trimming shortened V by 2 bases and J by 5 bases, and 18 bases separated the two germline ends. CDR3 DNA (partial): TGCAGTGCTAGACACAGGGTTGGCGGGAGGACTGAA. This gives the protein CSARHRVGGRTE. In full, the CDR3 reads CSARHRVGGRTEAFF.

With regard to this clone: The read ends 3 residues before the CDR3 terminus; that terminus is restored from the germline J gene. The chain recombines TRBV5-8 with TRBJ2-1, with unresolved D. Germline V gene data show CDR1 as SGHTS and CDR2 as YDEGEE. V was clipped by 2 bases and J by 0 bases, with 6 bases between them. This CDR3 has 14 amino acids. The covered CDR3 bases are TGTGCCAGCAGCTTTTCCCTCTCCTACAATGAG. Translation gives CASSFSLSYNE. In full, the CDR3 reads CASSFSLSYNEQFF.

In regard to this clone: Sequence at one end of the junction differs from germline and may be a read error. Incomplete CDR3 DNA: TGTGCTAGCAGCTCGCGACTAGCGGGGCAAGAGACC. Translated: CASSSRLAGQET. The CDR3 in full is CASSSRLAGQETQYF. The V gene is TRBV7-7, the J gene TRBJ2-5; 11 nucleotides align to TRBD2. The read falls 3 residues short of the CDR3 end, and the missing part is taken from the germline J gene. Germline V gene data show CDR1 as SSHAT and CDR2 as FNYEAQ (reference sequence). The CDR3 spans 15 residues.

The CDR3 sequence: CSARGRPRTATNQPQHF. The covered CDR3 bases are TGCAGTGCTAGAGGTCGCCCCCGGACAGCAACCAATCAGCCC. This chain connects TRBV20-1 to TRBJ1-5; a weak D match, TRBD1 (6 bases). The read terminates 3 residues ahead of where the CDR3 ends, so the germline J gene completes it. The CDR3 is made up of 17 amino acids. Germline V CDR1 and CDR2: DFQATT, SNEGSKA (reference sequence). Trimming pared 1 base from V and 3 bases from J, leaving 19 bases between.

Turning to this clone: The read finishes 3 residues shy of the CDR3 end, and the germline J gene is used to complete it. This sequence joins TRBV12-5 and TRBJ1-6; 7 nucleotides agree with TRBD1. Germline V CDR1 and CDR2: LGHNT, FRNRAP. There are 13 residues in the CDR3. Trimming took 5 bases from V and 12 from J; bases not matched to a gene: 7. The CDR3 DNA, read in part, is TGTGCTAGTGGTCCGGCAGGGGGACTACCC. Encoded protein: CASGPAGGLP. The whole CDR3 protein is CASGPAGGLPLHF.

Note on this clone: The read ends 3 residues before the CDR3 terminus; that terminus is restored from the germline J gene. This chain connects TRBV30 to TRBJ2-1; 8 nucleotides align to TRBD1. V gave up 8 bases and J gave up 4 bases; unmatched junction bases: 1. The CDR3 runs to 11 residues. Germline assignment: CDR1 GTSNPN and CDR2 SVGIG (reference sequence). The chain's CDR3 is CARTGYNEQFF. Partial CDR3 DNA: TGTGCCAGGACAGGGTACAATGAG.

Concerning this clone: The read comes to an end 3 residues before the CDR3 does, leaving the germline J gene to fill in the end. The chain combines TRBV7-6 with TRBJ2-5, with D uncertain. CDR3 size: 12 residues. The V and J ends lost 5 bases and 4 bases respectively, with 8 bases between them. Germline lookup yields CDR1 SGHVS and CDR2 FNYEAQ. The CDR3 sequence is CASSPPGETQYF. CDR3 DNA, as far as it was read: TGTGCCAGCAGCCCCCCGGGAGAGACC. Based on the CDR3 plus reference TRBV7-6 and TRBJ2-5, the full variable domain is GAGVSQSPRYKVTKRGQDVALRCDPISGHVSLYWYRQALGQGPEFLTYFNYEAQQDKSGLPNDRFSAERPEGSISTLTIQRTEQRDSAMYRCASSPPGETQYFGPGTRLLVL.

With respect to this clone: The read ends 3 residues early relative to the CDR3; the germline J gene fills the gap. This sequence joins TRBV5-1 and TRBJ1-1; D unclear. The V end was cut by 3 bases, the J end by 0 bases, with 9 bases between. The V gene's germline CDR1 is SGHRS and CDR2 YFSETQ. The CDR3 runs to 14 residues. CDR3 loop: CASSSGDLNTEAFF. The CDR3 DNA, read in part, is TGCGCCAGCAGCTCCGGGGATTTGAACACTGAA.

About this clone: The junction and the germline gene differ at one end; a read error may be behind it. Sequencing ends 3 residues short of the CDR3 end; the germline J gene provides the rest. The genes are TRBV7-8 and TRBJ2-3; TRBD1 matches at 7 bases. Per germline, CDR1 SGHVS and CDR2 FQNEAQ. This CDR3 contains 13 residues. Partial CDR3 DNA: TGTGCCGGCAGCTCGACAGGGTTAGATACG. Encoded protein: CAGSSTGLDT. The CDR3 in full is CAGSSTGLDTQYF.

About this clone itself: Sequencing ends 3 residues short of the CDR3 end; the germline J gene provides the rest. This chain joins TRBV20-1 and TRBJ1-5; D not resolved. V was pared by 3 bases and J by 3 bases, with 9 bases between. Germline CDR1 and CDR2: DFQATT and SNEGSKA (reference sequence). The length of the CDR3 is 13 residues. The CDR3 bases that were read are TGCAGTGCTAGTCCCAGGTTCAATCAGCCC. Protein product: CSASPRFNQP. The entire CDR3 protein is CSASPRFNQPQHF.

As concerns this clone: The read terminates 3 residues before the CDR3 end, so the remaining end is supplied by the germline J gene. V usage is TRBV13 and J usage is TRBJ2-3; D is perhaps TRBD2 (5 bases). The germline CDR1 and CDR2 sequences are PRHDT and FYEKMQ (reference sequence). V shed 4 bases and J shed 5 bases, with 16 bases lying between them. The length of the CDR3 is 15 residues. CDR3 DNA, as far as it was read: TGTGCCAGCAGCTCGAGAGGTGTTGAGGGAGATACG. This codes for CASSSRGVEGDT. The entire CDR3 is CASSSRGVEGDTQYF.

Concerning this clone itself: The read ends 3 residues before the CDR3 terminus; that terminus is restored from the germline J gene. The V and J genes are TRBV2 and TRBJ1-4; D not resolved. The CDR3 runs 15 residues. CDR1 is SNHLY, CDR2 FYNNEI, per germline. V was shortened by 5 bases and J by 0 bases, with 10 bases between the two germline ends. CDR3 DNA, as far as it was read: TGTGCCAGCAGTCGTGACACATCAACTAATGAAAAA. This codes for CASSRDTSTNEK. The CDR3 in its entirety is CASSRDTSTNEKLFF. Looking up the rest from reference TRBV2 and TRBJ1-4 gives the full variable domain: EPEVTQTPSHQVTQMGQEVILRCVPISNHLYFYWYRQILGQKVEFLVSFYNNEISEKSEIFDDQFSVERPDGSNFTLKIRSTKLEDSAMYFCASSRDTSTNEKLFFGSGTQLSVL.

As regards this clone: The read falls 3 residues short of the CDR3 end, and the missing part is taken from the germline J gene. The gene calls are TRBV19 and TRBJ1-5; D might be TRBD1 (6 bases). CDR1 LNHDA and CDR2 SQIVND come from the germline V gene (reference sequence). V was cut by 11 bases and J by 0 bases, with 14 bases left in between. This CDR3 is built from 14 residues. CDR3 in amino acids: CAVQGAHSNQPQHF. Partial CDR3 DNA: TGTGCCGTACAGGGTGCTCATAGCAATCAGCCC.

Turning to this clone: From the germline J gene comes the end of the CDR3, since the read stops 3 residues before it. The V call is TRBV5-4, the J call TRBJ2-7, with 10 bases lining up with TRBD1. The J segment lost 2 bases and the V segment lost 2 bases, leaving 4 bases of the junction unmatched. The CDR3 runs to 15 residues. Looked up from germline, CDR1 is SGHNT and CDR2 is YYREEE (reference sequence). CDR3 bases read: TGTGCCAGCAGCTTTGCGGGACAGGGGACCTACGAG. Its translation is CASSFAGQGTYE. The CDR3 in its entirety is CASSFAGQGTYEQYF.

In regard to this clone: Coverage ceases 3 residues before the CDR3 finishes, and the germline J gene fills in the end. The V gene is TRBV5-1, the J gene TRBJ2-1; a possible D gene is TRBD2 (6 bases). Trimming took 0 bases from V and 8 from J, leaving 12 bases between them. The V gene's germline CDR1 is SGHRS and CDR2 YFSETQ. CDR3 size: 14 residues. The CDR3 bases that were read are TGCGCCAGCAGCTTGGCCGGGACTTCTGATGAG. Its translation is CASSLAGTSDE. The whole CDR3 reads CASSLAGTSDEQFF.

As concerns this clone: The sequence runs out 3 residues before the end of the CDR3; the remainder is reconstructed from the germline J gene. This sequence joins TRBV2 and TRBJ2-7, with TRBD1 matching over 8 bases. The CDR3 totals 14 residues. V shed 7 bases, J shed 2 bases, and the junction held 7 bases outside the gene matches. CDR1 is SNHLY, CDR2 FYNNEI, per germline. CDR3 bases read: TGTGCCAGCAAAAGGGACAGGATTACCTACGAG. The encoded protein is CASKRDRITYE. The entire CDR3 is CASKRDRITYEQYF.

Turning to this clone: The read terminates 3 residues before the CDR3 end, so the remaining end is supplied by the germline J gene. The rearrangement joins TRBV20-1 to TRBJ2-5; 8 nucleotides line up with TRBD2. The CDR3 covers 15 residues. V lost 0 bases, J lost 1 base, and 4 bases stayed unmatched. CDR1 is DFQATT and CDR2 is SNEGSKA in the germline V gene (reference sequence). The CDR3 bases that were read are TGCAGTGCTAGAGATATAACTAGCGGCCAAGAGACC. Translation gives CSARDITSGQET. The entire CDR3 sequence reads CSARDITSGQETQYF.

A word on this clone: Coverage ceases 3 residues before the CDR3 finishes, and the germline J gene fills in the end. The rearrangement uses TRBV6-1 and TRBJ2-7; 10 bases agree with TRBD1. Germline CDR1 reads MNHNS; CDR2 reads SASEGT. Trimming removed 0 bases from V and 3 bases from J; junction bases left unmatched: 8. The length of the CDR3 is 17 residues. Here the CDR3 reads CASSEARPRDRGYEQYF. The sequenced part of the CDR3 DNA is TGTGCCAGCAGTGAAGCACGCCCCCGGGACAGGGGCTACGAG.